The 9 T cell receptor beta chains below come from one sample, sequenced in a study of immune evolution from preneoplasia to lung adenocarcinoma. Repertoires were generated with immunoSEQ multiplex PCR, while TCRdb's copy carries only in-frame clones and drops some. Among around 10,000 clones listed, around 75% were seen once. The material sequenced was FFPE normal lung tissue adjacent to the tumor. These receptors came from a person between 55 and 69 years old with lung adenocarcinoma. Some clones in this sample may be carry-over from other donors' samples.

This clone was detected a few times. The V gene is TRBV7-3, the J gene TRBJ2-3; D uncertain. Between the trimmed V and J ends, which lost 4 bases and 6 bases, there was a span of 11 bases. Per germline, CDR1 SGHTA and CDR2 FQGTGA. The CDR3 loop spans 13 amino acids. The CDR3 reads CASSSYLSDTQYF. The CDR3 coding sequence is TGTGCCAGCAGCTCCTATCTGTCTGATACGCAGTATTTT.

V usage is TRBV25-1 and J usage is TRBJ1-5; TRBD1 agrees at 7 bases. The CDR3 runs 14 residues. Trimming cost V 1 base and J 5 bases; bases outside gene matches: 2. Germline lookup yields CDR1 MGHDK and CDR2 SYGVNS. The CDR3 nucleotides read TGTGCCAGCAGTGAATCCAGGGGGGATCAGCCCCAGCATTTT. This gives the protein CASSESRGDQPQHF.

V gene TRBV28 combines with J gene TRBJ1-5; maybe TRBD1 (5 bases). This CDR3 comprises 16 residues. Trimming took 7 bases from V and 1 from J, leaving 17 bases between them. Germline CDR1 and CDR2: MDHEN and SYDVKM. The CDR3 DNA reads TGTGCCAGCAAAGAAGGGGCTGGTGAGAGCAATCAGCCCCAGCATTTT. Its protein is CASKEGAGESNQPQHF.

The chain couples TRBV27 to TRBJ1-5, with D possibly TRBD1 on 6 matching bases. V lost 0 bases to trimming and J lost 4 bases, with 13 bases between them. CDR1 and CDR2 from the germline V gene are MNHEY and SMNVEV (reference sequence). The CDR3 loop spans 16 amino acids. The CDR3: CASSLSSRGVNQPQHF. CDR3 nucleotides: TGTGCCAGCAGTTTATCGAGCAGGGGCGTGAATCAGCCCCAGCATTTT.

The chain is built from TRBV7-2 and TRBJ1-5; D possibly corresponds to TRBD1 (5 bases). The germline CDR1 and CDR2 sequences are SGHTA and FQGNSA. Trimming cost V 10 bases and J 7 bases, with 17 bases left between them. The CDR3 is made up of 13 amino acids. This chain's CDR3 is CATQEGPGQPQHF. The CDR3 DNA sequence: TGTGCCACCCAGGAGGGACCGGGGCAGCCCCAGCATTTT.

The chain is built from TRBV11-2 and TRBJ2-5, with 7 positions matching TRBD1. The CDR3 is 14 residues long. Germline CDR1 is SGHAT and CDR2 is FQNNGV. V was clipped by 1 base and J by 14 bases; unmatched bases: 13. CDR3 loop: CASSLVNWDSPRYF. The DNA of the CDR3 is TGTGCCAGCAGCTTAGTGAACTGGGACAGCCCTAGATACTTC.

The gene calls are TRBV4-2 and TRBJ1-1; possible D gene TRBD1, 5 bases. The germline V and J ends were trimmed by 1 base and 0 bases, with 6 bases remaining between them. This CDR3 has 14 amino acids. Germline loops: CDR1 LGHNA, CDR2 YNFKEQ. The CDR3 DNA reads TGTGCCAGCAGCCAAGGACAGCTGAACACTGAAGCTTTCTTT. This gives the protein CASSQGQLNTEAFF.

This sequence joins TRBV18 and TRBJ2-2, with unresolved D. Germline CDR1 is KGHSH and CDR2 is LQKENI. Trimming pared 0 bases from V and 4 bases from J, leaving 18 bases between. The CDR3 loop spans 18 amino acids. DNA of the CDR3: TGTGCCAGCTCACCACCGGGTGGATCTATTAAGGGCACCGGGGAGCTGTTTTTT. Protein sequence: CASSPPGGSIKGTGELFF. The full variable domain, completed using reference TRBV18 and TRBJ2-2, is NAGVMQNPRHLVRRRGQEARLRCSPMKGHSHVYWYRQLPEEGLKFMVYLQKENIIDESGMPKERFSAEFPKEGPSILRIQQVVRGDSAAYFCASSPPGGSIKGTGELFFGEGSRLTVL.

CDR3 protein: CASTRGGQPYEQYF. In DNA form, the CDR3 reads TGTGCCAGCACTCGAGGGGGACAGCCCTACGAGCAGTACTTC. V and J are TRBV28 and TRBJ2-7, with 7 nucleotides matching TRBD1. This CDR3 spans 14 amino acids. V lost 7 bases, J lost 2 bases, and 8 bases stayed unmatched. The germline V gene has CDR1 MDHEN and CDR2 SYDVKM.